The rows below give T cell receptor beta chains drawn from one sample of a study of CD8 T cells in ankylosing spondylitis. One entry per CDR3 protein, called by TCRdb with MiXCR from the 5' RACE reads. The top ten clones hold about 10% of a sample with about 320,000 distinct CDR3 sequences, approximately 10% of them seen once. The sample taken for sequencing was blood, either unsorted or a sorted T cell fraction (not recorded which). Receptors were obtained from a female donor with ankylosing spondylitis or in good health (not recorded which). CDR3s include the opening cysteine and the closing phenylalanine or tryptophan. D genes are given only for firm matches. For some rows the clone size is stated as once, few or many, or as a class when expanded; others skip it.

>NA|few|TRBV7-8|TRBJ2-5
CASSSLQGGKTQYF
TGTGCCAGCAGCTCTTTGCAGGGTGGCAAGACCCAGTACTTC
>TRBD2|few|TRBV5-1|TRBJ2-3
CASSLASSGASDTQYF
TGCGCCAGCAGCTTGGCCTCTAGCGGGGCATCAGATACGCAGTATTTT
>TRBD2|NA|TRBV10-1|TRBJ2-2
CASSADRGGTGGELFF
TGCGCCAGCAGTGCGGACCGCGGGGGTACCGGCGGGGAGCTGTTTTTT
>NA|many|TRBV29-1|TRBJ2-1
CSVEGGGRAAYNEQFF
TGCAGCGTTGAGGGGGGGGGCCGGGCGGCCTACAATGAGCAGTTCTTC
>TRBD1|NA|TRBV5-1|TRBJ2-7
CASSLGDRGPASYEQYF
TGCGCCAGCAGCTTGGGGGACAGGGGTCCTGCCTCCTACGAGCAGTACTTC
>NA|many|TRBV20-1|TRBJ1-1
CSAPRELNTEAFF
TGCAGTGCTCCCCGCGAGCTGAACACTGAAGCTTTCTTT
>TRBD1|many|TRBV7-6|TRBJ1-4
CASSKGTATNEKLFF
TGTGCCAGCAGTAAAGGGACAGCAACTAATGAAAAACTGTTTTTT
>NA|few|TRBV11-2|TRBJ2-4
CASSLEGLVGNIQYF
TGTGCCAGCAGCTTAGAGGGTCTCGTTGGGAACATTCAGTACTTC
>NA|few|TRBV6-2/TRBV6-3|TRBJ2-4
CASSYDGGRVQYF
TGTGCCAGCAGTTACGATGGGGGCAGGGTTCAGTACTTC
>NA|NA|TRBV5-6|TRBJ2-4
CASSLGLENIQYF
TGTGCCAGCAGCTTGGGGCTAGAAAACATTCAGTACTTC
>NA|many|TRBV20-1|TRBJ2-7
CSARDRNREELYF
TGCAGTGCTAGAGATAGGAACAGGGAAGAACTGTACTTC
>NA|many|TRBV5-1|TRBJ2-6
CASSLKGADRANVLTF
TGCGCCAGCAGCTTGAAAGGAGCTGATAGGGCCAACGTCCTGACTTTC
>TRBD2|NA|TRBV6-2/TRBV6-3|TRBJ2-1
CASTTYRLAGARGLNEQFF
TGTGCCAGCACCACCTACAGACTAGCGGGAGCCCGCGGACTCAATGAGCAGTTCTTC
>TRBD2|few|TRBV20-1|TRBJ2-5
CSASSPSGVKETQYF
TGCAGTGCTAGTTCACCCAGCGGGGTGAAAGAGACCCAGTACTTC
>NA|many|TRBV5-1|TRBJ2-1
CASSLTGLGYNEQFF
TGCGCCAGCAGCTTGACAGGGTTAGGGTACAATGAGCAGTTCTTC
>NA|few|TRBV9|TRBJ2-5
CASSVGGGGAAETQYF
TGTGCCAGCAGCGTTGGGGGAGGGGGGGCCGCAGAGACCCAGTACTTC
>NA|many|TRBV12-3/TRBV12-4|TRBJ1-5
CASSLINQPQHF
TGTGCCAGCAGTTTGATTAATCAGCCCCAGCATTTT
>TRBD2|few|TRBV9|TRBJ2-3
CASSGPGGETSPREDTQYF
TGTGCCAGCAGCGGGCCGGGGGGGGAGACCTCTCCTAGAGAAGATACGCAGTATTTT
>NA|NA|TRBV18|TRBJ1-1
CASSPNSGDTEAFF
TGTGCCAGCTCACCCAACTCAGGGGACACTGAAGCTTTCTTT